These 25 T cell receptor beta chains were sequenced from one sample in a study of chemoradiotherapy in HPV16-positive cancers. Data came from immunoSEQ multiplex PCR; TCRdb stores just in-frame clones and leaves some out. The sample lists about 68,000 clones, about nine tenths seen once, with 4.2% in the top ten. The sample consisted of blood, taken from a patient who underwent chemoradiotherapy. All receptors derive from a human donor with HPV-associated anogenital cancer.

V and J are TRBV2 and TRBJ2-5; D remains ambiguous. CDR3 size: 14 residues. From germline, CDR1 is SNHLY and CDR2 FYNNEI. V lost 1 base to trimming and J lost 10 bases, with 16 bases between them. This CDR3 reads CASSEVVTIRGQYF. CDR3 DNA: TGTGCCAGCAGTGAAGTGGTGACCATCCGAGGCCAGTACTTC.

J is TRBJ2-5 and V is TRBV6-1; unclear D gene. The ends were cut back, 6 bases at V and 4 bases at J, with 6 bases in the middle. Germline CDR1 MNHNS, CDR2 SASEGT. The CDR3 runs 11 residues. The DNA of the CDR3 is TGTGCCAGCAGCATGCGAGAGACCCAGTACTTC. Its protein is CASSMRETQYF.

The CDR3 nucleotides are TGCGCCAGCAGTGTGCTGAACGACAGGGTCGATCAGCCCCAGCATTTT. Translating gives CASSVLNDRVDQPQHF. The chain combines TRBV10-2 with TRBJ1-5, with 7 bases lining up with TRBD1. V lost 4 bases to trimming and J lost 5 bases; unmatched junction nucleotides: 11. The CDR3 loop spans 16 amino acids. Germline CDR1 and CDR2: WSHSY and SAAADI.

The chain joins TRBV27 to TRBJ2-1; D unresolved. Between the trimmed V and J ends, which lost 5 bases and 7 bases, there was a span of 27 bases. CDR3 size: 18 residues. Germline V lookup: CDR1 MNHEY, CDR2 SMNVEV (reference sequence). The CDR3 DNA reads TGTGCCAGCAGTCGCCTCGTTCAAGGTTCTATGGGTACAAATGAGCAGTTCTTC. Amino acids: CASSRLVQGSMGTNEQFF.

This chain uses TRBV28 with TRBJ1-5, with TRBD1 as a possible D gene (6 bases). Germline V gene data show CDR1 as MDHEN and CDR2 as SYDVKM. This CDR3 region has 14 residues. The germline V and J ends were trimmed by 8 bases and 2 bases, with 13 bases remaining between them. This CDR3 is CASRNGQRNQPQHF. Written as DNA, the CDR3 is TGTGCCAGCCGGAACGGACAGCGCAATCAGCCCCAGCATTTT.

The chain links TRBV19 to TRBJ1-1; TRBD1 agrees at 8 bases. Unmatched junction bases numbered 2, after V lost 5 bases and J lost 3 bases. This CDR3 has 13 amino acids. Germline V gene lookup returns CDR1 LNHDA and CDR2 SQIVND (reference sequence). The CDR3 sequence: CASSLDRDTEAFF. In DNA form, the CDR3 reads TGTGCCAGTAGTCTGGACAGGGACACTGAAGCTTTCTTT. Full variable domain (outside the CDR3, taken from reference TRBV19 and TRBJ1-1): DGGITQSPKYLFRKEGQNVTLSCEQNLNHDAMYWYRQDPGQGLRLIYYSQIVNDFQKGDIAEGYSVSREKKESFPLTVTSAQKNPTAFYLCASSLDRDTEAFFGQGTRLTVV.

This chain uses TRBV6-1 with TRBJ1-1, with D unresolved. Germline CDR1 reads MNHNS; CDR2 reads SASEGT. The CDR3 runs 11 residues. V lost 1 base, J lost 7 bases, and 4 bases lay in between. CDR3 protein: CASSEELEAFF. The DNA for the CDR3 is TGTGCCAGCAGTGAAGAGCTTGAAGCTTTCTTT.

V and J are TRBV15 and TRBJ2-7; D possibly corresponds to TRBD2 (6 bases). Germline V gene data show CDR1 as LNHNV and CDR2 as YYDKDF (reference sequence). The CDR3 has 16 residues. Trimming took off 3 bases at V and 2 bases at J, with 17 bases between the two ends. CDR3 DNA: TGTGCCACCAGCAGGGGGGGTTTTAGCGGTACCTACGAGCAGTACTTC. It is translated as CATSRGGFSGTYEQYF. Drawing the rest from reference TRBV15 and TRBJ2-7, the complete variable domain is DAMVIQNPRYQVTQFGKPVTLSCSQTLNHNVMYWYQQKSSQAPKLLFHYYDKDFNNEADTPDNFQSRRPNTSFCFLDIRSPGLGDTAMYLCATSRGGFSGTYEQYFGPGTRLTVT.

This clone has a single count. This chain joins TRBV4-2 and TRBJ1-4; D gene ambiguous. The V and J ends lost 0 bases and 8 bases respectively, with 7 bases between them. The CDR3 is 13 amino acids. Germline-derived CDR1 and CDR2 are LGHNA and YNFKEQ. Here the CDR3 reads CASSQEPREKLFF. CDR3 nucleotides: TGTGCCAGCAGCCAAGAGCCTAGGGAAAAACTGTTTTTT.

The rearrangement uses TRBV2 and TRBJ2-7, with D possibly matching TRBD2 (6 bases). Germline V gives CDR1 SNHLY, CDR2 FYNNEI. With 8 bases removed from V and 3 bases from J, the gap between germline ends came to 17 bases. This CDR3 is 14 amino acids long. CDR3: CASAKPGLNYEQYF. Written as DNA, the CDR3 is TGTGCCAGCGCGAAACCGGGACTGAACTACGAGCAGTACTTC.

The J gene is TRBJ2-5, the V gene TRBV5-8; TRBD2 matches 10 bases. V shed 4 bases and J 7 bases; nucleotides not matched to a gene: 16. This CDR3 is 17 amino acids long. The germline V gene encodes CDR1 SGHTS and CDR2 YDEGEE. CDR3 loop: CASSQDLVLAGEATQYF. For the CDR3, the DNA is TGTGCCAGCAGCCAAGATCTCGTGCTAGCGGGAGAGGCGACCCAGTACTTC.

The DNA of the CDR3 is TGCGCCAGCAGCTTGTTCGGCCTGAGCTCCTACGAGCAGTACTTC. Translation gives CASSLFGLSSYEQYF. The genes are TRBV5-1 and TRBJ2-7; D unclear. V was clipped by 1 base and J by 0 bases, with 11 bases between them. Germline lookup yields CDR1 SGHRS and CDR2 YFSETQ. This CDR3 is built from 15 residues.

This chain uses TRBV5-4 with TRBJ2-7; D not certain. This CDR3 comprises 11 residues. From germline, CDR1 is SGHNT and CDR2 YYREEE (reference sequence). Deletions cut 0 bases from V and 5 bases from J, with 3 bases between. The CDR3 region has the DNA TGTGCCAGCAGCTTGGGAAACGAGCAGTACTTC. Residues: CASSLGNEQYF.

This rearrangement joins TRBV2 to TRBJ2-3; TRBD2 agrees at 9 bases. The V segment lost 5 bases and the J segment 2 bases; nucleotides outside the gene matches: 11. The CDR3 has 17 amino acids. From germline, CDR1 is SNHLY and CDR2 FYNNEI. Here the CDR3 reads CASSLDLSGRSTDTQYF. The CDR3, as DNA: TGTGCCAGCAGTTTAGACCTTAGCGGGAGATCCACAGATACGCAGTATTTT. Full variable domain (outside the CDR3, taken from reference TRBV2 and TRBJ2-3): EPEVTQTPSHQVTQMGQEVILRCVPISNHLYFYWYRQILGQKVEFLVSFYNNEISEKSEIFDDQFSVERPDGSNFTLKIRSTKLEDSAMYFCASSLDLSGRSTDTQYFGPGTRLTVL.

The chain uses TRBV23-1 and TRBJ2-5, with 12 bases matching TRBD2. TRBV23-1 is noted as an ORF with a role that remains uncertain. CDR3 length: 18 residues. Trimming at V came to 4 bases and at J to 5 bases, leaving 14 bases not matched to a gene. CDR3 protein: CASSRPSRTSGTHETQYF. The CDR3 DNA is TGCGCCAGCAGTCGCCCCTCGCGGACTAGCGGGACCCATGAGACCCAGTACTTC.

V gene TRBV27 combines with J gene TRBJ1-2; 8 bases match TRBD1. Germline V gene data show CDR1 as MNHEY and CDR2 as SMNVEV (reference sequence). V was pared by 3 bases and J by 4 bases, with 4 bases of the junction left unmatched. This CDR3 is 14 amino acids long. The chain's CDR3 is CASSFWDRPYGYTF. CDR3 nucleotide sequence: TGTGCCAGCAGTTTCTGGGACAGGCCCTATGGCTACACCTTC.

This clone was picked up one time. The chain carries TRBV25-1 and TRBJ2-1; the D gene is possibly TRBD1 (5 bases). The length of the CDR3 is 15 residues. V was shortened by 8 bases and J by 6 bases, with 20 bases between the two germline ends. Germline V lookup: CDR1 MGHDK, CDR2 SYGVNS. The chain's CDR3 is CASAKGSPGFNEQFF. CDR3 nucleotide sequence: TGTGCCAGCGCCAAGGGGTCCCCAGGTTTCAATGAGCAGTTCTTC.

This sequence joins TRBV19 and TRBJ2-1; 9 bases are a match to TRBD2. This CDR3 is 14 amino acids long. CDR1 is LNHDA, CDR2 SQIVND, per germline (reference sequence). V was pared by 7 bases and J by 7 bases, with 8 bases of the junction left unmatched. CDR3 sequence: CASKGGRAGNEQFF. Written as DNA, the CDR3 is TGTGCCAGTAAAGGCGGGAGGGCGGGGAATGAGCAGTTCTTC.

The CDR3 DNA is TGTGCCAGCAGCTTAGTCCCAGGGCAGACTGAAGCTTTCTTT. This codes for CASSLVPGQTEAFF. The rearrangement uses TRBV11-2 and TRBJ1-1; tentatively, D is TRBD1 (5 bases). The CDR3 has 14 residues. Germline CDR1 is SGHAT and CDR2 is FQNNGV. Trimming took off 1 base at V and 5 bases at J, with 11 bases between the two ends.

The genes are TRBV6-1 and TRBJ1-5; D unresolved. V shed 5 bases and J shed 7 bases, with 12 bases lying between them. CDR3 length: 13 residues. Germline CDR1 reads MNHNS; CDR2 reads SASEGT. The CDR3 is CASSPQARQPQHF. DNA of the CDR3: TGTGCCAGCAGTCCCCAAGCTCGGCAGCCCCAGCATTTT.

This clone was observed a single time. The rearrangement joins TRBV6-5 to TRBJ2-7; 11 bases agree with TRBD2. The V and J ends lost 6 bases and 2 bases, in that order; junction bases with no gene match: 3. Germline CDR1 and CDR2: MNHEY and SVGAGI. The CDR3 totals 14 residues. The CDR3 nucleotides read TGTGCCAGCAGAAGGACTAGCGGGCCCTACGAGCAGTACTTC. Amino acid sequence: CASRRTSGPYEQYF.

The CDR3 reads CASSLVIRSDRGGNEQFF. The CDR3 DNA reads TGTGCCAGCAGCTTAGTTATAAGGTCGGACAGGGGGGGGAATGAGCAGTTCTTC. The V and J genes are TRBV7-2 and TRBJ2-1, with 10 bases fitting TRBD1. Germline CDR1 and CDR2: SGHTA and FQGNSA. V was pared by 1 base and J by 7 bases, with 13 bases of the junction left unmatched. The CDR3 has 18 amino acids.

This clone was recorded once. The chain carries TRBV6-4 and TRBJ2-1, with a tentative D call TRBD1 (6 bases). The CDR3 spans 13 residues. Germline CDR1 reads MRHNA; CDR2 reads SNTAGT. V was cut by 2 bases and J by 9 bases, with 11 bases left in between. For the CDR3, the DNA is TGTGCCAGCAGTGACCAGGGGCGTGGTGAGCAGTTCTTC. Translation gives CASSDQGRGEQFF.

The table lists this clone with a count of one. V gene TRBV28 combines with J gene TRBJ1-5; D remains ambiguous. V lost 6 bases and J lost 4, with 13 bases in between. This CDR3 has 14 amino acids. CDR1 and CDR2 (germline): MDHEN, SYDVKM. CDR3 sequence: CASRPAGLNQPQHF. CDR3 in DNA: TGTGCCAGCAGGCCGGCCGGACTGAATCAGCCCCAGCATTTT.

The chain has TRBV2 and TRBJ2-3, with 10 nucleotides matching TRBD2. The CDR3 has 16 residues. The germline CDR1 and CDR2 sequences are SNHLY and FYNNEI. Unmatched junction bases numbered 6, after V lost 1 base and J lost 5 bases. The DNA of the CDR3 is TGTGCCAGCAGTGAAGGGCTAGCGGGAGCGGAAGATACGCAGTATTTT. Translating it yields CASSEGLAGAEDTQYF.